The T cell receptor (beta chain) described here comes from a study of post-analysis software for immune sequencing data. Study background: Some patients lacked subtype; others had relapsing-remitting, secondary progressive or progressive-relapsing disease.

Germline-derived CDR1 and CDR2 are SQVTM and ANQGSEA. This CDR3 region has 17 residues. V gave up 7 bases and J gave up 1 base; unmatched junction bases: 11. General study findings and limits: Patients carried roughly five TRBV segments more frequently than controls did, and TRBV5-6, TRBV5-1 and TRBV20-1 were among them.

cDNA libraries of TCR beta carried unique molecular identifiers. When about 1 to 11 million T cells were used, they gave about 540,000 cDNA molecules. TCRdb itself ran the PCR reads through MiXCR, one entry per CDR3 protein. Among hundreds of thousands of distinct CDR3 sequences listed, approximately 30% were seen once. This clonotype was picked up a small number of times. What it recognizes is unknown. The sequenced sample consisted of blood. The clonotype was recovered from a girl aged 10-17 years with multiple sclerosis. The rearrangement joins TRBV29-1 to TRBJ2-2; the match to TRBD2 covers 11 bases. The CDR3 DNA sequence: TGCAGCGCGTGGACAGACGGGACTAGCGGGAACACCGGGGAGCTGTTTTTT. Its translation is CSAWTDGTSGNTGELFF.